This paragraph reports one T cell receptor beta chain. Here immunoSEQ multiplex PCR was the method, and the copy in TCRdb shows in-frame clones only, minus some. The sample shows fewer than 20,000 clones, over 35% of them seen only once. The entry originates in a study of graft-versus-host responses after intestinal transplantation. The CDR3 extends over 15 amino acids. The ends were cut back, 6 bases at V and 1 base at J, with 14 bases in the middle. The germline CDR1 and CDR2 sequences are MNHEY and SVGAGI. V gene TRBV6-5 combines with J gene TRBJ2-3; D may be TRBD2 (6 bases). The TCR comes from a human patient who received an intestinal transplant. The sample here was alloreactive CD4+ T cells from a mixed lymphocyte reaction culture, taken before intestinal transplant. Noted subset: CFSE-low proliferating T cells sorted from roughly six-day pre-transplant mixed lymphocyte reaction (GvH or HvG direction). The DNA for the CDR3 is TGTGCCAGCAGAGAACTAGCCACACGCACAGATACGCAGTATTTT. This gives the protein CASRELATRTDTQYF.